This TCR beta chain was captured by sequencing in a study of a mutant IDH1 vaccine in newly diagnosed glioma. Notes on the study in general: Changes to the top peripheral T cell clonotypes appeared unrelated to pseudoprogression.

Here immunoSEQ multiplex PCR was the method, and the copy in TCRdb shows in-frame clones only, minus some. The sample yields tens of thousands of clones, around 81% seen once. The germline V gene encodes CDR1 SGHAT and CDR2 FQNNGV. Germline trimming cut 2 bases from V and 1 base from J; bases unmatched to any gene: 8. There are 17 residues in the CDR3. Described time point: week 35, safety follow-up. In every dose of vaccine, 300 ug of mutant IDH1 20-mer peptide was given alongside topical imiquimod. A note on this clone: No antigen is known for it.

This receptor was obtained from a man in his forties with glioma. The chain couples TRBV11-2 to TRBJ2-3; 8 bases agree with TRBD2. The sample was PBMCs, taken from a glioma patient whose treatment included an IDH1 peptide vaccine. CDR3 bases: TGTGCCAGCAGCTTACTCGGGGCAGCGGGGGGCACAGATACGCAGTATTTT. Protein sequence: CASSLLGAAGGTDTQYF.